What follows are 7 T cell receptor beta chains derived from one specimen sequenced in a study of patients and donors after allogeneic stem cell transplantation. In TCRdb, the RT-PCR reads were re-called with MiXCR into one record per CDR3 protein. The profile shows fewer than 20,000 distinct CDR3 sequences, approximately 30% of them singletons. Material for sequencing was blood, either unsorted or a sorted T cell fraction (not recorded which). These receptors came from a human donor who was either an allogeneic HSCT recipient or a stem cell or donor lymphocyte infusion donor (not recorded which). It is not recorded whose cells these are; they may come from a transplant donor.

This clonotype appeared a few times. The genes are TRBV20-1 and TRBJ1-5; the match to TRBD1 covers 10 bases. The CDR3 sequence is 13 residues long. The germline V gene has CDR1 DFQATT and CDR2 SNEGSKA (reference sequence). With V trimmed by 6 bases and J by 7 bases, 6 bases remained unmatched. The CDR3 region has the DNA TGCAGTGCCGGACGGACAGGGGGGCAGCCCCAGCATTTT. Amino acids: CSAGRTGGQPQHF.

This rearrangement joins TRBV15 to TRBJ1-1; 10 nucleotides line up with TRBD1. The CDR3 has 15 residues. With 2 bases clipped from V and 5 bases from J, the junction kept 5 bases outside the gene matches. Per the germline V gene, CDR1 is LNHNV and CDR2 is YYDKDF (reference sequence). CDR3 loop: CATSRLRQGATEAFF. CDR3 coding DNA: TGTGCCACCAGCAGACTCCGACAGGGGGCGACTGAAGCTTTCTTT.

This clonotype was counted at least ten times. The chain uses TRBV12-3 or TRBV12-4 and TRBJ1-6; no firm D call. V lost 3 bases and J 1 base, leaving 10 bases between the germline ends. The CDR3 is made up of 16 amino acids. DNA of the CDR3: TGTGCCAGCAGTTTTTCCCCGTTATCCTATAATTCACCCCTCCACTTT. Amino acid sequence: CASSFSPLSYNSPLHF.

This clonotype was seen at least ten times. For the CDR3, the DNA is TGTGCCAGCAGTACGGGACACTTCTATGGCTACACCTTC. Encoded protein: CASSTGHFYGYTF. The chain uses TRBV7-9 and TRBJ1-2; D possibly corresponds to TRBD1 (6 bases). The germline V gene encodes CDR1 SEHNR and CDR2 FQNEAQ (reference sequence). Deletions cut 6 bases from V and 4 bases from J, with 12 bases between. The CDR3 is 13 amino acids.

This rearrangement joins TRBV5-4 to TRBJ2-1, with D possibly TRBD1 on 6 matching bases. Trimming removed 2 bases from V and 7 bases from J, with 7 bases in between. The CDR3 spans 12 residues. Germline V gene lookup returns CDR1 SGHNT and CDR2 YYREEE (reference sequence). The CDR3 region is CASSLGGNEQFF. Here the CDR3 DNA reads TGTGCCAGCAGCTTAGGGGGAAATGAGCAGTTCTTC.

This clonotype turned up a few times. The V gene is TRBV20-1, the J gene TRBJ1-2; TRBD1 might be the D (6 bases). Germline lookup yields CDR1 DFQATT and CDR2 SNEGSKA (reference sequence). Trimming left V 2 bases short and J 4 bases short, with 14 bases between. The CDR3 runs 14 residues. The CDR3 loop reads CSARSRGLSYGYTF. CDR3 coding DNA: TGCAGTGCTAGATCCAGGGGACTTAGCTATGGCTACACCTTC.

This clonotype was observed a few times. The gene calls are TRBV27 and TRBJ2-3; D uncertain. V was pared by 1 base and J by 0 bases, with 11 bases between. The CDR3 is made up of 16 amino acids. In germline, CDR1 is MNHEY, CDR2 SMNVEV (reference sequence). CDR3 protein: CASSLLWSSSTDTQYF. In DNA, the CDR3 is TGTGCCAGCAGTTTATTGTGGTCCTCTAGCACAGATACGCAGTATTTT.